This TCR beta chain is drawn from a study of neurological immune-mediated disorders. This clonotype was counted ten times or more. Germline-derived CDR1 and CDR2 are SGHRS and YFSETQ. V was clipped by 0 bases and J by 4 bases, with 10 bases between them. This CDR3 contains 14 residues. Using its own MiXCR run on the 5' RACE reads, TCRdb lists one record per CDR3 protein. The sample contains approximately 44,000 distinct CDR3 sequences, less than 6% of which appear only once. The J gene is TRBJ1-2, the V gene TRBV5-1; a possible D gene is TRBD1 (5 bases). The origin of this receptor is a woman between 18 and 30 years old with multiple sclerosis. The sequencing input was CD4+ T cells from blood. The CDR3 bases are TGCGCCAGCAGCTTGGCCTTCGGGGGCTATGGCTACACCTTC. As protein: CASSLAFGGYGYTF. The whole variable domain, remainder taken from reference TRBV5-1 and TRBJ1-2, is KAGVTQTPRYLIKTRGQQVTLSCSPISGHRSVSWYQQTPGQGLQFLFEYFSETQRNKGNFPGRFSGRQFSNSRSEMNVSTLELGDSALYLCASSLAFGGYGYTFGSGTRLTVV.